The rows below give T cell receptor beta chains drawn from one sample of a study of T-cell memory formation after mild COVID-19. TCRdb used MiXCR to reprocess the 5' RACE reads, holding one entry per CDR3 protein. The table has fewer than 300,000 distinct CDR3 sequences, around 15% seen once; the top ten hold 20% to 25%. Sequenced: PBMCs or a T cell subset sorted from them (not recorded which). The origin of the receptors is a man aged 18-30 years who had mild COVID-19 (a few samples of this study predate the infection). Cell type and time point are not known. CDR3s include the opening cysteine and the closing phenylalanine or tryptophan.

J gene,V gene,CDR3 length,CDR3 protein
TRBJ1-4,TRBV5-1,14,CASRSGTGLEKLFF
TRBJ2-5,TRBV6-1,14,CASGRTGNQETQYF
TRBJ1-1,TRBV7-3,13,CASSAGMNTEAFF
TRBJ2-7,TRBV6-1,14,CASSEARQGSEQYF
TRBJ2-6,TRBV7-9,13,CASSPWGANVLTF
TRBJ1-5,TRBV19,15,CASTLRLGTYQPQHF
TRBJ1-5,TRBV6-5,13,CASSSRPNQPQHF
TRBJ2-1,TRBV9,14,CASSVGPEYNEQFF
TRBJ1-2,TRBV6-5,13,CASSYTGNYGYTF
TRBJ1-1,TRBV6-5,13,CASSSPMGTEAFF
TRBJ1-1,TRBV21-1,16,CASSKGPDLDRGRAFF
TRBJ1-1,TRBV12-3/TRBV12-4,13,CASSPSGLTEAFF
TRBJ1-1,TRBV29-1,11,CSGFRGPEAFF
TRBJ2-3,TRBV5-1,15,CASSEPGGIADTQYF
TRBJ1-6,TRBV6-5,14,CASTSGQYNSPLHF
TRBJ2-5,TRBV7-6,16,CASSLLAGGSRETQYF
TRBJ2-1,TRBV7-2,14,CASSRGPPRGEQFF
TRBJ2-1,TRBV7-9,14,CATSLGRGRDEQFF
TRBJ2-5,TRBV12-3/TRBV12-4,14,CASRGGGVGETQYF
TRBJ2-3,TRBV4-1,14,CASSHAGLTDTQYF
TRBJ2-3,TRBV4-1,16,CASSLFSLAVTDTQYF
TRBJ2-2,TRBV7-9,13,CASSLGGTVTLFF
TRBJ2-2,TRBV3-1,12,CASSQLSRELFF
TRBJ1-2,TRBV7-2,16,CASSLPTSGVGYGYTF
TRBJ1-1,TRBV29-1,12,CSVAGIYTEAFF
TRBJ2-3,TRBV6-1,14,CASSEVGTGDTQYF
TRBJ1-2,TRBV5-6,14,CASSTGPVEYGYTF
TRBJ2-7,TRBV5-1,15,CASSLGPDSTYEQYF
TRBJ2-3,TRBV4-2,13,CASMDRSTDTQYF
TRBJ1-2,TRBV11-2,15,CASSLELGTDYGYTF
TRBJ1-1,TRBV7-8,13,CASSIGRNTEAFF
TRBJ2-3,TRBV24-1,14,CATSDWDRADTQYF
TRBJ2-5,TRBV30,13,CAWSGTGKETQYF
TRBJ2-7,TRBV18,13,CASSRRGRVEQYF
TRBJ1-1,TRBV6-1,16,CASSPLGGRGNTEAFF
TRBJ2-5,TRBV2,14,CASGRGGVEETQYF
TRBJ2-3,TRBV20-1,13,CSARDQDTDTQYF
TRBJ2-3,TRBV4-1,16,CASRLDGLAVTDTQYF
TRBJ1-1,TRBV15,13,CATSKVGRHEAFF
TRBJ2-3,TRBV9,13,CASARTSTDTQYF
TRBJ2-5,TRBV6-5,17,CASTPSLTSGGLQTQYF
TRBJ2-5,TRBV5-1,14,CASSSGTAQETQYF
TRBJ1-2,TRBV5-4,15,CASSLDKGRIDGYTF
TRBJ2-1,TRBV7-9,13,CASSLSTINEQFF
TRBJ1-1,TRBV7-2,14,CASSFDRFTHEAFF
TRBJ1-6,TRBV5-8,10,CASSASGVHF
TRBJ1-1,TRBV20-1,15,CSASRGAYVNTEAFF